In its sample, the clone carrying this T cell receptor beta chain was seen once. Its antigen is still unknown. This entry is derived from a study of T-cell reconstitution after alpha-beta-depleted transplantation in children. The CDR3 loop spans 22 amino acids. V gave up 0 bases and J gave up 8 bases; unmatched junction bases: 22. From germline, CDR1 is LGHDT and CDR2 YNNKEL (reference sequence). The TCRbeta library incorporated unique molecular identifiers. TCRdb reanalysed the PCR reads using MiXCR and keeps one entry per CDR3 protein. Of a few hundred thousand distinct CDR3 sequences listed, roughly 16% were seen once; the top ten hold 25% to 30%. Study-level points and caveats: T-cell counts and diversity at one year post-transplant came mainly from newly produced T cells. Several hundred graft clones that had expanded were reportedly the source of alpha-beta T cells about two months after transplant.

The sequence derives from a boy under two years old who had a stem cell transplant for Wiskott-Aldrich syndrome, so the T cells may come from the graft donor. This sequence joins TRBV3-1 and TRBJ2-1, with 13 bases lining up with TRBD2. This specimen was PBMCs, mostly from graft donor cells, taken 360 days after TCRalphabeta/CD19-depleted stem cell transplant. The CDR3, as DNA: TGTGCCAGCAGCCAAGACGTTCTATACCACGTCCGACTAGCGGGAGGATTCGATGAGCAGTTCTTC. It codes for CASSQDVLYHVRLAGGFDEQFF.